Sequencing of this T cell receptor beta chain was carried out in a study of OX40 agonist ivuxolimab in advanced cancers. About the study: The drug used for patients, ivuxolimab, was an agonistic anti-OX40 (CD134) antibody. Study-level points and caveats: Expansion of clones was among the lowest in partial responders at 0.1-3.0 mg/kg. Researchers report that CD8+ T cells had, on average, more expanded clones than CD4+. The work left the antigen specificity of expanded peripheral T cells undetermined.

About this clone itself: Its target is not known.

Sequencing used immunoSEQ multiplex PCR; TCRdb keeps in-frame clones, though not all of them. The sample consists of approximately 90,000 clones, over 85% of them appearing once. The CDR3 consists of 13 residues. Trimming took 4 bases from V and 4 from J, leaving 9 bases between them. CDR1 and CDR2 (germline): SGHVS, FNYEAQ. The chain recombines TRBV7-6 with TRBJ2-3; the D gene is possibly TRBD1 (6 bases). The TCR originated in an adult with an advanced solid tumor such as melanoma, head and neck, liver or kidney cancer. Sequencing was performed on CD4+ or CD8+ T cells sorted from blood, taken in a trial of the OX40 agonist ivuxolimab. The CDR3 protein is CASSSYRADTQYF. CDR3 sequence (DNA): TGTGCCAGCAGCTCCTACAGGGCAGATACGCAGTATTTT.